These T cell receptor beta chains were read from a single sample in a study of persistence of HIV-infected CD4 T cells. Their antigens are not known. TCRdb keeps only in-frame clones here, not all; method: immunoSEQ multiplex PCR. The sample comprises approximately 32,000 clones, roughly four fifths of which are singletons, and 18% rests with the top ten. The source material was CD4+ T cells sorted from PBMCs after approximately 20-hour stimulation, sampled from a patient who received antiretroviral therapy. These receptors were collected from an adult woman with HIV who was CMV-seropositive. CDR3s include the opening cysteine and the closing phenylalanine or tryptophan. D genes are given only for firm matches. Clone size is given for some rows only: seen once, a few or many times, or a class if the clone is expanded.

cdr3_aa: CASSSGTAGFYGYTF; cdr3_nt: TGCGCCAGCAGCTCCGGGACAGCTGGGTTCTATGGCTACACCTTC; d_call: TRBD1; clone_size: NA; j_call: TRBJ1-2; v_call: TRBV5-1
cdr3_aa: CASSSRSGTGINEQFF; cdr3_nt: TGTGCCAGCTCATCCCGCTCCGGGACAGGAATCAATGAGCAGTTCTTC; d_call: TRBD1; clone_size: NA; j_call: TRBJ2-1; v_call: TRBV18
cdr3_aa: CASSGRDTVVTEAFF; cdr3_nt: TGTGCCAGCAGCGGGAGGGACACTGTGGTCACTGAAGCTTTCTTT; d_call: NA; clone_size: once; j_call: TRBJ1-1; v_call: TRBV9
cdr3_aa: CASSVISGTGGALHF; cdr3_nt: TGTGCCAGCAGTGTGATTTCCGGGACAGGTGGGGCCCTCCACTTT; d_call: TRBD1; clone_size: NA; j_call: TRBJ1-6; v_call: TRBV5-8
cdr3_aa: CASNLRLLNTEAFF; cdr3_nt: TGTGCCAGCAATCTTCGACTGTTGAACACTGAAGCTTTCTTT; d_call: NA; clone_size: NA; j_call: TRBJ1-1; v_call: TRBV28
cdr3_aa: CASILPGTDEQFF; cdr3_nt: TGTGCCAGTATTCTGCCTGGGACAGATGAGCAGTTCTTC; d_call: TRBD1; clone_size: NA; j_call: TRBJ2-1; v_call: TRBV19
cdr3_aa: CATSRDFHYEQYF; cdr3_nt: TGTGCCACCAGCAGAGATTTCCACTACGAGCAGTACTTC; d_call: NA; clone_size: NA; j_call: TRBJ2-7; v_call: TRBV15
cdr3_aa: CASSSDPPYGYTF; cdr3_nt: TGTGCCAGCAGTTCGGACCCGCCTTATGGCTACACCTTC; d_call: NA; clone_size: NA; j_call: TRBJ1-2; v_call: TRBV28
cdr3_aa: CATSRGELGDGNQPQHF; cdr3_nt: TGTGCCACCAGCAGAGGGGAACTCGGGGATGGCAATCAGCCCCAGCATTTT; d_call: NA; clone_size: NA; j_call: TRBJ1-5; v_call: TRBV15
cdr3_aa: CASSLAGYGETQYF; cdr3_nt: TGTGCCAGCAGCCTGGCAGGCTACGGGGAGACCCAGTACTTC; d_call: NA; clone_size: NA; j_call: TRBJ2-5; v_call: TRBV3-1/TRBV3-2
cdr3_aa: CASSQGGDRTTNEKLFF; cdr3_nt: TGCGCCAGCAGCCAAGGGGGGGACAGAACAACTAATGAAAAACTGTTTTTT; d_call: TRBD1; clone_size: once; j_call: TRBJ1-4; v_call: TRBV4-1
cdr3_aa: CASYAGTGAYNEQFF; cdr3_nt: TGTGCCAGCTATGCCGGGACAGGGGCATACAATGAGCAGTTCTTC; d_call: TRBD1; clone_size: NA; j_call: TRBJ2-1; v_call: TRBV28
cdr3_aa: CASSLDTGSGYTF; cdr3_nt: TGTGCCAGCAGCTTAGATACGGGAAGCGGCTACACCTTC; d_call: NA; clone_size: NA; j_call: TRBJ1-2; v_call: TRBV7-3
cdr3_aa: CASSLWGGETQYF; cdr3_nt: TGTGCCAGCAGCTTGTGGGGCGGGGAGACCCAGTACTTC; d_call: NA; clone_size: once; j_call: TRBJ2-5; v_call: TRBV5-4